This T cell receptor (beta chain) was identified during a study of T cell changes during pregnancy in multiple sclerosis. Trimming at V came to 8 bases and at J to 8 bases, leaving 9 bases not matched to a gene. The germline gives CDR1 LNHDA, CDR2 SQIVND (reference sequence). This CDR3 spans 13 amino acids. Libraries were prepared by immunoSEQ multiplex PCR; TCRdb keeps only in-frame clonotypes and omits some of them. The sample includes approximately 43,000 clones, 93% of them seen just once. The chain links TRBV19 to TRBJ1-2, with 9 bases aligning to TRBD1. Sequencing used CD8+ T cells from peripheral blood mononuclear cells, obtained after pregnancy. This receptor was taken from a female donor with multiple sclerosis, enrolled in a pregnancy study. The CDR3 loop is CASSTGTGRGYTF. DNA for the CDR3: TGTGCCAGTTCAACTGGGACAGGGAGGGGCTACACCTTC.